The rows below give T cell receptor beta chains drawn from one sample of a study of T cells in localized non-small cell lung cancer. TCRdb's table, derived via immunoSEQ multiplex PCR, lists solely in-frame clones and lacks some. The sample has about 59,000 clones, 90% to 95% seen once; the top ten hold about 20%. This sample comprised peripheral blood, obtained before any cancer treatment. The receptors originated from a man aged 35-69 years with stage I lung adenocarcinoma. Both conserved end residues are part of each CDR3. D genes are given only for firm matches. Some rows have no size entry. The others give once, few or many, or a class for an expanded clone.

CDR3aa: CSVVWLASAFF
CDR3nt: TGCAGCGTTGTCTGGTTGGCCTCAGCTTTCTTT
d_gene: NA
v_gene: TRBV29-1
abundance: NA
j_gene: TRBJ1-1

CDR3aa: CASSPVGRLNTEAFF
CDR3nt: TGCGCCAGCAGCCCTGTTGGCAGGCTGAACACTGAAGCTTTCTTT
d_gene: NA
v_gene: TRBV5-1
abundance: NA
j_gene: TRBJ1-1

CDR3aa: CASSFPEQGIDTEAFF
CDR3nt: TGTGCCAGCAGCTTCCCGGAACAGGGTATTGATACTGAAGCTTTCTTT
d_gene: NA
v_gene: TRBV5-5
abundance: NA
j_gene: TRBJ1-1

CDR3aa: CASSSQVGEKLFF
CDR3nt: TGTGCCAGCAGTTCCCAGGTTGGTGAAAAACTGTTTTTT
d_gene: NA
v_gene: TRBV28
abundance: NA
j_gene: TRBJ1-4

CDR3aa: CASSLAGLAGVSDTQYF
CDR3nt: TGTGCCAGCAGCTTAGCAGGACTAGCGGGAGTGTCAGATACGCAGTATTTT
d_gene: TRBD2
v_gene: TRBV7-2
abundance: NA
j_gene: TRBJ2-3

CDR3aa: CASSTRGADTQYF
CDR3nt: TGTGCCAGCAGCACTAGGGGGGCGGATACGCAGTATTTT
d_gene: NA
v_gene: TRBV5-6
abundance: NA
j_gene: TRBJ2-3

CDR3aa: CASSLAETGPYEQYF
CDR3nt: TGTGCCAGCAGCTTAGCGGAAACAGGGCCCTACGAGCAGTACTTC
d_gene: NA
v_gene: TRBV7-8
abundance: medium-sized
j_gene: TRBJ2-7

CDR3aa: CASSLVWSSGPADTQYF
CDR3nt: TGTGCCAGCAGCTTAGTGTGGTCTAGCGGGCCCGCAGATACGCAGTATTTT
d_gene: TRBD2
v_gene: TRBV7-9
abundance: NA
j_gene: TRBJ2-3

CDR3aa: CASSLDRDTQYF
CDR3nt: TGTGCCAGCAGCTTGGATAGAGATACGCAGTATTTT
d_gene: NA
v_gene: TRBV5-8
abundance: NA
j_gene: TRBJ2-3

CDR3aa: CASSQFLPSTGELFF
CDR3nt: TGCGCCAGCAGCCAATTCCTACCATCCACCGGGGAGCTGTTTTTT
d_gene: NA
v_gene: TRBV4-3
abundance: NA
j_gene: TRBJ2-2

CDR3aa: CASSLGGFRETQYF
CDR3nt: TGTGCCAGCAGCTTAGGAGGGTTTCGTGAGACCCAGTACTTC
d_gene: NA
v_gene: TRBV7-6
abundance: NA
j_gene: TRBJ2-5

CDR3aa: CASGLVQGGLGTEAFF
CDR3nt: TGTGCTAGTGGTTTGGTACAGGGAGGGCTCGGCACTGAAGCTTTCTTT
d_gene: NA
v_gene: TRBV12-5
abundance: NA
j_gene: TRBJ1-1

CDR3aa: CSATGLAGVGTGELFF
CDR3nt: TGCAGCGCCACCGGACTAGCGGGAGTGGGCACCGGGGAGCTGTTTTTT
d_gene: TRBD2
v_gene: TRBV29-1
abundance: NA
j_gene: TRBJ2-2

CDR3aa: CASSSRDPRWTDTQYF
CDR3nt: TGTGCCAGCAGCTCCCGGGACCCCCGGTGGACAGATACGCAGTATTTT
d_gene: NA
v_gene: TRBV7-2
abundance: NA
j_gene: TRBJ2-3

CDR3aa: CAGLAGWTDTQYF
CDR3nt: TGTGCGGGACTAGCGGGATGGACAGATACGCAGTATTTT
d_gene: TRBD2
v_gene: TRBV7-9
abundance: NA
j_gene: TRBJ2-3

CDR3aa: CASSPTWTSGSGGNEQFF
CDR3nt: TGTGCCAGCAGCCCCACTTGGACTAGCGGGAGCGGGGGCAATGAGCAGTTCTTC
d_gene: TRBD2
v_gene: TRBV9
abundance: NA
j_gene: TRBJ2-1

CDR3aa: CASSLGSGRAYNEQFF
CDR3nt: TGTGCCAGCAGCTTAGGTAGCGGGAGGGCCTACAATGAGCAGTTCTTC
d_gene: TRBD2
v_gene: TRBV13
abundance: NA
j_gene: TRBJ2-1

CDR3aa: CSVEDGQTYEQYF
CDR3nt: TGCAGCGTTGAAGATGGGCAGACCTACGAGCAGTACTTC
d_gene: NA
v_gene: TRBV29-1
abundance: NA
j_gene: TRBJ2-7

CDR3aa: CASSASGSFGEQFF
CDR3nt: TGTGCTAGCAGCGCTAGCGGGAGTTTTGGTGAGCAGTTCTTC
d_gene: TRBD2
v_gene: TRBV7-7
abundance: NA
j_gene: TRBJ2-1

CDR3aa: CASSDERSRYEQYF
CDR3nt: TGTGCCAGCAGCGACGAACGGTCACGCTACGAGCAGTACTTC
d_gene: NA
v_gene: TRBV7-2
abundance: once
j_gene: TRBJ2-7

CDR3aa: CVSSVGQSSGNTIYF
CDR3nt: TGTGTCAGCAGCGTAGGACAGAGCTCTGGAAACACCATATATTTT
d_gene: NA
v_gene: TRBV9
abundance: NA
j_gene: TRBJ1-3

CDR3aa: CASRETSGSYEQYF
CDR3nt: TGTGCCAGCAGGGAGACTAGCGGCTCCTACGAGCAGTACTTC
d_gene: TRBD2
v_gene: TRBV6-1
abundance: NA
j_gene: TRBJ2-7

CDR3aa: CASSSPTQTGGLYEQYF
CDR3nt: TGTGCCAGCAGCTCACCAACGCAGACCGGGGGACTCTACGAGCAGTACTTC
d_gene: NA
v_gene: TRBV7-6
abundance: NA
j_gene: TRBJ2-7

CDR3aa: CASSIYQGYSYEQYF
CDR3nt: TGTGCCAGTAGTATATATCAGGGATACTCCTACGAGCAGTACTTC
d_gene: NA
v_gene: TRBV19
abundance: NA
j_gene: TRBJ2-7

CDR3aa: CASSPLTSLNEQFF
CDR3nt: TGCGCCAGCAGCCCCCTGACCTCCCTAAATGAGCAGTTCTTC
d_gene: NA
v_gene: TRBV4-1
abundance: NA
j_gene: TRBJ2-1

CDR3aa: CASSIPGTVDNEQYF
CDR3nt: TGTGCCAGCAGCATACCCGGGACAGTAGACAACGAGCAGTACTTC
d_gene: TRBD1
v_gene: TRBV13
abundance: NA
j_gene: TRBJ2-7

CDR3aa: CASSQSDVTGQPQHF
CDR3nt: TGCGCCAGCAGCCAATCGGACGTAACGGGTCAGCCCCAGCATTTT
d_gene: NA
v_gene: TRBV4-1
abundance: NA
j_gene: TRBJ1-5

CDR3aa: CASSQEGSAGRAYEQYF
CDR3nt: TGTGCCAGCAGCCAAGAAGGATCAGCGGGACGGGCCTACGAGCAGTACTTC
d_gene: TRBD2
v_gene: TRBV4-2
abundance: NA
j_gene: TRBJ2-7

CDR3aa: CASSWQGPSNEKLFF
CDR3nt: TGTGCCAGCAGTTGGCAGGGCCCATCTAATGAAAAACTGTTTTTT
d_gene: NA
v_gene: TRBV28
abundance: few
j_gene: TRBJ1-4

CDR3aa: CASSIAGTSYNEQFF
CDR3nt: TGTGCCAGTAGTATAGCGGGGACCTCCTACAATGAGCAGTTCTTC
d_gene: NA
v_gene: TRBV19
abundance: NA
j_gene: TRBJ2-1

CDR3aa: CASSFGGPRDEQFF
CDR3nt: TGCGCCAGCAGCTTCGGGGGGCCTAGAGATGAGCAGTTCTTC
d_gene: NA
v_gene: TRBV5-1
abundance: NA
j_gene: TRBJ2-1

CDR3aa: CASMSPTSGLNEQFF
CDR3nt: TGTGCCAGCATGTCCCCGACTAGCGGCCTCAATGAGCAGTTCTTC
d_gene: TRBD2
v_gene: TRBV6-5
abundance: NA
j_gene: TRBJ2-1

CDR3aa: CASSSGQQPLRGQYF
CDR3nt: TGTGCCAGCAGCTCCGGACAGCAACCCTTACGCGGGCAGTACTTC
d_gene: NA
v_gene: TRBV7-3
abundance: NA
j_gene: TRBJ2-7